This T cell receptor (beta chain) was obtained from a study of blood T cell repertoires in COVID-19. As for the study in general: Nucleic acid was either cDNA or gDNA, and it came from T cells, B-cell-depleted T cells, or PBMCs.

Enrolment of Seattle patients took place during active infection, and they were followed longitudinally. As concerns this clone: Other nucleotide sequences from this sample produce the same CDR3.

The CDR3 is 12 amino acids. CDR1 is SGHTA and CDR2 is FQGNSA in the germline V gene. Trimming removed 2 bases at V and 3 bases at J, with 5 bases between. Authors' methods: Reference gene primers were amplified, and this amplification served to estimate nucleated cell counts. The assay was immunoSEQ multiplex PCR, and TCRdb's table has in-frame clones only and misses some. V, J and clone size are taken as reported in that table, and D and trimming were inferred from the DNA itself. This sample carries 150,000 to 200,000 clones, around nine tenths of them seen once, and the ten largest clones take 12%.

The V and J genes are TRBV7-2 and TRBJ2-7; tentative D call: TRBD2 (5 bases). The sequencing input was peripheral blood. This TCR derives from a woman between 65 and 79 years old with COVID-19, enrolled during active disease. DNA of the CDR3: TGTGCCAGCAGCTTAAGCGGCTACGAGCAGTACTTC. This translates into CASSLSGYEQYF.